The T cell receptor (beta chain) under discussion was sequenced for a study of blood T cell repertoires in COVID-19 (dated by TCRdb to about 2020). The study in broad terms: Samples from collaborators originated in the United States, Italy and Spain and spanned both the acute and convalescent phases of COVID-19. The prospective study material was composed of cDNA or gDNA derived from T cells, B-cell-depleted T cells, or PBMCs. Deeply sampled blood TCRbeta repertoires from subjects exposed to, actively infected with, or recovered from COVID-19 were included in the dataset. A freely available public database, intended as a resource for researchers studying the immune response to SARS-CoV-2, is where the repertoires were released. Samples were obtained from the ongoing ImmuneRACE study (first 160 participants) and from approximately 1,200 subjects provided by 6 global collaborators. A de-identified subject ID, COVID-19 status, age in years and sex were almost always included in the sample metadata. Where available, HLA class I and class II types were taken from metadata supplied by the sample provider and were not determined by assay-based typing.

One collaborating source in Seattle enrolled patients while the patients were actively infected and followed the patients over time throughout the course of disease. Collaborating institutions collected whole blood in K2EDTA tubes following their own protocols. For TCRbeta analysis, collaborators shipped samples as frozen whole blood, isolated PBMCs, or DNA extracted from either of those sample types. TCRbeta CDR3 regions were amplified from genomic DNA by means of the immunoSEQ Assay, a bias-controlled multiplex PCR. The original pipeline was this. Nucleated cell counts per sample were estimated from amplification of reference gene primers within the assay. To quantify the absolute abundance of each unique TCRbeta CDR3 rearrangement, sequence reads were collapsed and filtered. For each sample, productive Simpson clonality was calculated as the square root of Simpson's diversity index across productive rearrangements. Drawn from immuneACCESS, this table holds only the in-frame rearrangements with V and J called that TCRdb kept. Clones are partly lost; checked studies trace under half to an unresolved V gene and leave the rest unexplained. V, J and clone size reflect that table, while D and trimming were determined from the DNA. Counted in this sample were roughly 350,000 clones; about 89% of them appeared once. The ten largest clonotypes hold about 6.3% of the sample.

Here is what the overall study found, with its caveats: The quantity of clinical and demographic metadata differed by source and by participant and was supplied without curation.

A word on this clone: The target of this receptor is not known. Per-base qualities were not stored, and no clone one base away is much larger.

The sequencing input was peripheral blood. The receptor's source is a woman in her fifties or sixties with COVID-19, enrolled during active disease.

This receptor has the CDR3 CASSALAGVGNEQFF. The DNA sequence is TGTGCCAGCAGCGCATTAGCGGGAGTAGGCAATGAGCAGTTCTTC. In this chain, TRBV6-4 is recombined with TRBJ2-1; 9 bases in the junction line up with TRBD2. CDR1 and CDR2 are drawn from the germline V gene: MRHNA, SNTAGT. Ends trimmed: V by 6 bases, J by 6 bases; bases unmatched to a gene: 9. CDR3 length: 15 amino acids, cysteine to phenylalanine. This entry keeps only the CDR3 DNA: 45 bases, framed from base 1.